This T cell receptor beta chain was found in a study of shared clonotypes between healthy human individuals (dated by TCRdb to 2020 to 2022). Notes on the research overall: Two women and a few men aged 18 to 49 years were included in the cohort. For each donor, CD4 naive and CD4 memory were each given three plates, CD8 naive was given two plates, and CD8 memory was given one plate. To estimate repertoire size and how much clonotypes are shared between individuals, the study performed deep sequencing of blood TCR repertoires from five healthy adults. To increase sequencing depth and limit assay-specific biases, different laboratories used diverse techniques to prepare libraries and sequence TCR repertoires. Between about 0.85 and 9.5 billion PBMCs per donor were obtained by leukapheresis.

Relative to germline, V is 6 bases shorter and J is 7 bases shorter, with 15 bases between their ends. CDR1 and CDR2 (MNHEY, SVGAGI) derive from the germline V gene. Counted from cysteine to phenylalanine, this CDR3 has 13 amino acids. The only DNA kept is the CDR3, 39 bases in frame from the first base. The donors were healthy, HIV-negative adults who had no recently reported acute infections or vaccinations. Every donor was a Caucasian adult residing in Nashville, Tennessee, USA. CD4+ T cells were enriched through magnetic negative selection, after which naive cells were positively selected on CD45RA and the remaining negative fraction served as the memory subset. After blood collection by leukapheresis, PBMCs were isolated using Ficoll-Histopaque density gradient centrifugation and then cryopreserved in the vapor phase of liquid nitrogen. Analytical flow cytometry was used to check the purity and quantity of each magnetically sorted T cell population. Genomic DNA was isolated from each sorted fraction and quantified by UV absorbance on a Nanodrop 2000c.

Of note for this clone: No antigen is known for it. Base-call qualities are not available, and no considerably larger clone is one nucleotide away.

Beyond this particular receptor, the publication reports: Incomplete sequencing was indicated by rarefaction of sorted-subset datasets, despite the large sequencing depth. Compared with non-shared clonotypes, clonotypes shared by all four sorted-subset donors had higher generation probabilities. Only blood was sampled, and tissue TCR repertoires likely differ from those in blood. Larger estimated clonotype richness was generally found for naive subsets than for memory subsets. Because the study included a small number of donors, the genetic and exposure-history diversity represented was limited. Sharing across a few donors was observed for roughly 5.4% of naive CD4, less than 4% of naive CD8, 2.3% of memory CD4, and around 0.44% of memory CD8 clonotypes. Based on pairwise subsampling, the degree of clonotype sharing among donors was expected to be affected by sequencing depth.

Using the deep immunoSEQ assay, TCR CDR3 regions were amplified from genomic DNA by multiplex PCR. For each cell subset, the extracted genomic DNA was distributed evenly across all wells of several immunoSEQ 96-well plates, and each plate served as one replicate. For sorted subsets, each replicate PCR was loaded with 200 to 250 ng genomic DNA, equivalent to approximately 33,000 T cell genomes. Purified libraries were quantified with a Qubit 3.0 fluorometer, sized on a Bioanalyzer 2100, and re-quantified with the KAPA Library Quantification kit. A separate single-read 150-cycle Illumina NextSeq 550 flow cell was used to sequence each immunoSEQ 96-well plate. Per the original workflow: Because the immunoSEQ output held only junctional sequences and lacked quality scores, the filtering could not match the filtering applied to full-length reads. Sequences were annotated with PyIR, a Python wrapper for IgBLAST v1.9, using IMGT germline references to assign V/J genes and CDR3. Reads were filtered out if the reads had weak V/J assignments (E-value above 1e-6), no CDR3, stop codons, out-of-frame junctions, or ambiguous translated residues. V3J clonotypes were defined as sequences sharing an identical inferred V gene, J gene, and CDR3 amino acid sequence. Percentage overlap between repertoires was computed as shared unique clonotypes divided by the size of the smaller repertoire. Three approaches were used to assess repertoire richness: RTK rarefaction, the Chao1 estimator, and Recon v2.1 estimates of unobserved clonotypes. Generation probabilities for all TCRbeta clonotypes obtained by the gDNA method from four donors were computed using OLGA. Drawn from immuneACCESS, this table holds only the in-frame rearrangements with V and J called that TCRdb kept. Clones are partly lost; checked studies trace under half to an unresolved V gene and leave the rest unexplained. V and J calls and clone size follow that table, whereas D and trimming were derived from the DNA. The sample has about 190,000 clones on record, 65% to 70% of them singletons. The ten largest clones take up less than 11% of the sample.

This TCR was recovered from a man younger than 40 in good health. The V and J segments used are TRBV6-5 and TRBJ2-5, with a weak D call of TRBD2 (6 bases match). Input material: memory CD4+ T cells sorted from blood. In the paper's terms, the cell subset or site label means: CD45RA-negative fraction. The DNA sequence is given as TGTGCCAGCAGCCAAATAGAGGGAGGGACCCAGTACTTC. Its translation is CASSQIEGGTQYF.